This is a list of T cell receptor beta chains from one sample in a study of T cell repertoires in cytomegalovirus infection. These receptors' targets are unknown. One entry per CDR3 protein results from TCRdb running MiXCR on the reads. This table holds about 27,000 distinct CDR3 sequences, about 19% found once. This specimen was CD8+ T cells from cultured PBMCs, taken from culture after CMV antigen stimulation. The receptors stem from a human donor in good health (CMV status not recorded). Some clones in this sample may be carry-over from other donors' samples. The CDR3 runs from the conserved cysteine through the conserved F or W. A D gene is named only where the DNA matches it firmly. Clone sizes are given selectively: once, few, many, or a class where the clone is expanded.

J gene: TRBJ2-3; V gene: TRBV6-5; clone size: few; D gene: TRBD2; CDR3 DNA: TGTGCCAGCACTAGACTAGCGGAGAGAGATACGCAGTATTTT; CDR3 protein: CASTRLAERDTQYF
J gene: TRBJ2-7; V gene: TRBV7-6; clone size: -; D gene: TRBD2; CDR3 DNA: TGTGCCAGCAGCTCGCTTCTAGCGGGGGTCGACGAGCAGTACTTC; CDR3 protein: CASSSLLAGVDEQYF
J gene: TRBJ1-6; V gene: TRBV7-2; clone size: -; D gene: -; CDR3 DNA: TGTGCCAGCAGCCCAAGGGGAGAAAAGTACTCACCCCTCCACTTT; CDR3 protein: CASSPRGEKYSPLHF
J gene: TRBJ1-1; V gene: TRBV4-3; clone size: -; D gene: -; CDR3 DNA: TGCGCCAGCAGCCAAGACGTGCGGAAGAACACTGAAGCTTTCTTT; CDR3 protein: CASSQDVRKNTEAFF
J gene: TRBJ2-7; V gene: TRBV5-1; clone size: -; D gene: -; CDR3 DNA: TGCGCCAGCAGCTGGTCTGGATCCTACGAGCAGTACTTC; CDR3 protein: CASSWSGSYEQYF
J gene: TRBJ2-1; V gene: TRBV28; clone size: -; D gene: -; CDR3 DNA: TGTGCCAGCAGCTTTGGGACTGAGCAGTTCTTC; CDR3 protein: CASSFGTEQFF
J gene: TRBJ2-7; V gene: TRBV2; clone size: -; D gene: -; CDR3 DNA: TGTGCCAGAGAGACTAGTACCTACGAGCAGTACTTC; CDR3 protein: CARETSTYEQYF
J gene: TRBJ2-5; V gene: TRBV7-2; clone size: many; D gene: TRBD2; CDR3 DNA: TGTGCCAGCAGCTTAGAGCTAGCGGGTCAAGAGACCCAGTACTTC; CDR3 protein: CASSLELAGQETQYF
J gene: TRBJ1-1; V gene: TRBV7-2; clone size: -; D gene: -; CDR3 DNA: TGTGCCAGCAGCTTAGCGGAGGGTACTGAAGCTTTCTTT; CDR3 protein: CASSLAEGTEAFF
J gene: TRBJ2-1; V gene: TRBV15; clone size: few; D gene: -; CDR3 DNA: TGTGCCACCAGCAGAGTTTTACTCCGGCAGGGCCCGTACAATGAGCAGTTCTTC; CDR3 protein: CATSRVLLRQGPYNEQFF
J gene: TRBJ2-1; V gene: TRBV11-1; clone size: -; D gene: -; CDR3 DNA: TGTGCCAGCAGCTTCGGGTCCTCGGAGCAGTTCTTC; CDR3 protein: CASSFGSSEQFF
J gene: TRBJ1-1; V gene: TRBV19; clone size: -; D gene: -; CDR3 DNA: TGTGCCAGTAGTATGGGGAAGAGGACAGAGAAAGCTTTCTTT; CDR3 protein: CASSMGKRTEKAFF
J gene: TRBJ2-7; V gene: TRBV10-3; clone size: -; D gene: -; CDR3 DNA: TGTGCCATCAGTGAGGGTCTGATGTCCTACGAGCAGTACTTC; CDR3 protein: CAISEGLMSYEQYF
J gene: TRBJ2-3; V gene: TRBV19; clone size: -; D gene: -; CDR3 DNA: TGTGCCAGTAGTCTGGGGATCGGGCGCTCATCCACAGATACGCAGTATTTT; CDR3 protein: CASSLGIGRSSTDTQYF
J gene: TRBJ1-3; V gene: TRBV7-2; clone size: -; D gene: TRBD1; CDR3 DNA: TGTGCCAGCAGCCCCCAAATTACGACAGGGAGAGGAAACACCATATATTTT; CDR3 protein: CASSPQITTGRGNTIYF
J gene: TRBJ2-1; V gene: TRBV10-3; clone size: few; D gene: -; CDR3 DNA: TGTGCCATCAGTGAGTCGGGGACCGAGCAGTTCTTC; CDR3 protein: CAISESGTEQFF
J gene: TRBJ2-4; V gene: TRBV27; clone size: -; D gene: -; CDR3 DNA: TGTGCCAGCAGTTTGGGTAGTAGCTCAAACATTCAGTACTTC; CDR3 protein: CASSLGSSSNIQYF
J gene: TRBJ2-1; V gene: TRBV7-3; clone size: -; D gene: -; CDR3 DNA: TGTGCCAGCAGCTTAGAGGGAGGGGGCGCGAATGAGCAGTTCTTC; CDR3 protein: CASSLEGGGANEQFF
J gene: TRBJ2-1; V gene: TRBV9; clone size: -; D gene: TRBD2; CDR3 DNA: TGTGCCAGCAGCGCGACTAGCGAACATCCCCGCTACAATGAGCAGTTCTTC; CDR3 protein: CASSATSEHPRYNEQFF
J gene: TRBJ1-2; V gene: TRBV7-6; clone size: -; D gene: -; CDR3 DNA: TGTGCCAGCAGCCCGGACTTCGGGGTGCGCTACACCTTC; CDR3 protein: CASSPDFGVRYTF
J gene: TRBJ2-1; V gene: TRBV6-2/TRBV6-3; clone size: -; D gene: -; CDR3 DNA: TGTGCCAGCAGTTACCAGTACAATGAGCAGTTCTTC; CDR3 protein: CASSYQYNEQFF
J gene: TRBJ2-5; V gene: TRBV12-3/TRBV12-4; clone size: -; D gene: TRBD2; CDR3 DNA: TGTGCCAGCTTCCCGGGACTAGCGGCACCAAGGGAGACCCAGTACTTC; CDR3 protein: CASFPGLAAPRETQYF
J gene: TRBJ2-7; V gene: TRBV6-2/TRBV6-3; clone size: -; D gene: -; CDR3 DNA: TGTGCCAGCAGTTACTCGTTGGGTGCAAGCTCCTACGAGCAGTACTTC; CDR3 protein: CASSYSLGASSYEQYF
J gene: TRBJ1-2; V gene: TRBV7-6; clone size: few; D gene: -; CDR3 DNA: TGTGCCAGCAGCTTAGGTCCGGGCAGGGTCGATGGCTACACCTTC; CDR3 protein: CASSLGPGRVDGYTF
J gene: TRBJ1-5; V gene: TRBV28; clone size: -; D gene: -; CDR3 DNA: TGTGCCAGCAGTTTATCGTCCAGGCAGCCCCAGCATTTT; CDR3 protein: CASSLSSRQPQHF
J gene: TRBJ1-1; V gene: TRBV11-2; clone size: -; D gene: -; CDR3 DNA: TGTGCCAGCCGCGAGGTTGGGAACACTGAAGCTTTCTTT; CDR3 protein: CASREVGNTEAFF
J gene: TRBJ2-1; V gene: TRBV4-1; clone size: -; D gene: -; CDR3 DNA: TGCGCCAGCAGCCAAGTGGACAATGAGCAGTTCTTC; CDR3 protein: CASSQVDNEQFF
J gene: TRBJ2-1; V gene: TRBV6-2/TRBV6-3; clone size: few; D gene: -; CDR3 DNA: TGTGCCAGCAGTTACGTTATCACAGGGAGGATTAACAATGAGCAGTTCTTC; CDR3 protein: CASSYVITGRINNEQFF
J gene: TRBJ2-5; V gene: TRBV9; clone size: -; D gene: TRBD2; CDR3 DNA: TGTGCCAGCAGCGCGAGTAGCGGGGAGGAAAGAGGGACCCAGTACTTC; CDR3 protein: CASSASSGEERGTQYF
J gene: TRBJ2-2; V gene: TRBV6-1; clone size: many; D gene: -; CDR3 DNA: TGTGCCAGCAGTGAGGTGGGAAGTGGCACCGGGGAGCTGTTTTTT; CDR3 protein: CASSEVGSGTGELFF
J gene: TRBJ2-1; V gene: TRBV24-1; clone size: -; D gene: -; CDR3 DNA: TGTGCCACCAGTGACTCTACTAGCAGCTCCTACAATGAGCAGTTCTTC; CDR3 protein: CATSDSTSSSYNEQFF
J gene: TRBJ2-7; V gene: TRBV15; clone size: -; D gene: -; CDR3 DNA: TGTGCCACCAGCAAAAGGGACTTCTCCTACGAGCAGTACTTC; CDR3 protein: CATSKRDFSYEQYF
J gene: TRBJ1-4; V gene: TRBV7-8; clone size: many; D gene: -; CDR3 DNA: TGTGCCAGCAGCTTAGGGGCCAGGTCTAATGAAAAACTGTTTTTT; CDR3 protein: CASSLGARSNEKLFF
J gene: TRBJ2-1; V gene: TRBV7-9; clone size: -; D gene: TRBD2; CDR3 DNA: TGTGCCAGCTCCGGGACTAGCAACTACAATGAGCAGTTCTTC; CDR3 protein: CASSGTSNYNEQFF
J gene: TRBJ2-2; V gene: TRBV2; clone size: few; D gene: -; CDR3 DNA: TGTGCCAGCAGTGTAGGCACCGGGGAGCTGTTTTTT; CDR3 protein: CASSVGTGELFF
J gene: TRBJ2-1; V gene: TRBV11-3; clone size: -; D gene: -; CDR3 DNA: TGTGCCAGCAGCGACTTCTCCTACAATGAGCAGTTCTTC; CDR3 protein: CASSDFSYNEQFF
J gene: TRBJ1-1; V gene: TRBV5-6; clone size: few; D gene: -; CDR3 DNA: TGTGCCAGCAGCCGCAGGGGTGGTCACAGGAACACTGAAGCTTTCTTT; CDR3 protein: CASSRRGGHRNTEAFF
J gene: TRBJ2-1; V gene: TRBV6-5; clone size: -; D gene: TRBD2; CDR3 DNA: TGTGCCCGCAGTCTCGGACTCCAGCGGGGCCTCCCTTACAATGAGCAGTTCTTC; CDR3 protein: CARSLGLQRGLPYNEQFF
J gene: TRBJ1-6; V gene: TRBV7-9; clone size: -; D gene: -; CDR3 DNA: TGTGCCAGCAGCTCCCCTTCGAGATCACCCCTCCACTTT; CDR3 protein: CASSSPSRSPLHF
J gene: TRBJ2-1; V gene: TRBV2; clone size: few; D gene: -; CDR3 DNA: TGTGCCAGCAGTGAGGGGTACAATGAGCAGTTCTTC; CDR3 protein: CASSEGYNEQFF
J gene: TRBJ2-1; V gene: TRBV7-2; clone size: -; D gene: -; CDR3 DNA: TGTGCCAGCAGTTTGACGGGAGCCGGGTACAATGAGCAGTTCTTC; CDR3 protein: CASSLTGAGYNEQFF
J gene: TRBJ1-4; V gene: TRBV7-2; clone size: -; D gene: -; CDR3 DNA: TGTGCCAGCAGCACATGGCAGGGCGAGATAGAAAAACTGTTTTTT; CDR3 protein: CASSTWQGEIEKLFF
J gene: TRBJ2-1; V gene: TRBV6-4; clone size: -; D gene: TRBD2; CDR3 DNA: TGTGCCAGCAGCAGGACTAGCGAAAACAATGAGCAGTTCTTC; CDR3 protein: CASSRTSENNEQFF
J gene: TRBJ1-1; V gene: TRBV6-2/TRBV6-3; clone size: few; D gene: -; CDR3 DNA: TGTGCCAGCAGTGGACCCCGGGTGGGCACTGAAGCTTTCTTT; CDR3 protein: CASSGPRVGTEAFF
J gene: TRBJ2-1; V gene: TRBV6-2/TRBV6-3; clone size: -; D gene: TRBD2; CDR3 DNA: TGTGCCAGCAGTTGGACTAGCGGGGGAAACAATGAGCAGTTCTTC; CDR3 protein: CASSWTSGGNNEQFF
J gene: TRBJ2-1; V gene: TRBV7-9; clone size: few; D gene: TRBD1; CDR3 DNA: TGTGCCAGCAGCTATACCGGGACAGGAGCCTACAATGAGCAGTTCTTC; CDR3 protein: CASSYTGTGAYNEQFF
J gene: TRBJ1-2; V gene: TRBV13; clone size: few; D gene: -; CDR3 DNA: TGTGCCAGCAGCTTAGAACAGGGATTATTTGGCTACACCTTC; CDR3 protein: CASSLEQGLFGYTF
J gene: TRBJ2-7; V gene: TRBV11-2; clone size: many; D gene: TRBD2; CDR3 DNA: TGTGCCAGCAGCTTCGCCCTAGCGGGAAACCCCACCTACGAGCAGTACTTC; CDR3 protein: CASSFALAGNPTYEQYF
J gene: TRBJ2-2; V gene: TRBV29-1; clone size: -; D gene: -; CDR3 DNA: TGCAGCGTTGTTGGAGGGGCCGGGGAGCTGTTTTTT; CDR3 protein: CSVVGGAGELFF
J gene: TRBJ2-7; V gene: TRBV4-2; clone size: few; D gene: -; CDR3 DNA: TGTGCCAGCAGCCAAGGCCGGCTAGCGTACTACGAGCAGTACTTC; CDR3 protein: CASSQGRLAYYEQYF
J gene: TRBJ1-1; V gene: TRBV5-5; clone size: -; D gene: -; CDR3 DNA: TGTGCCAGCAGCTTGGGCAGGATGACTGAAGCTTTCTTT; CDR3 protein: CASSLGRMTEAFF
J gene: TRBJ1-2; V gene: TRBV6-6; clone size: -; D gene: TRBD1; CDR3 DNA: TGTGCCAGCAGTTCCCTACAGGGGTTCTATGGCTACACCTTC; CDR3 protein: CASSSLQGFYGYTF